The 22 T cell receptor beta chains reported below all come from one sample, sequenced in a study of CD8 T cells in ankylosing spondylitis. These TCRs are of unknown antigen specificity. MiXCR, run by TCRdb on the 5' RACE reads, gives a single entry per CDR3 protein. The top ten clones hold roughly 15% of a sample with approximately 300,000 distinct CDR3 sequences, around 7.6% of them seen once. Points from the study as a whole: Characteristic, it appeared, of ankylosing spondylitis blood was a TCR beta motif of fewer than 10 highly homologous variants.

Sequencing was done on a sample of blood, either unsorted or a sorted T cell fraction (not recorded which). The receptor set was obtained from a male donor with ankylosing spondylitis.

The V gene is TRBV5-1, the J gene TRBJ2-1; D may be TRBD1 or TRBD2 (5 bases each). The CDR3 consists of 16 residues. Trimming left V 4 bases short and J 1 base short, with 15 bases between. CDR1 SGHRS and CDR2 YFSETQ come from the germline V gene. The CDR3 DNA reads TGCGCCAGCAGCACCCAGGGACCACTGTCCTACAATGAGCAGTTCTTC. Its translation is CASSTQGPLSYNEQFF.

This clonotype has ten or more counts. The chain carries TRBV24-1 and TRBJ2-1, with D possibly matching TRBD2 (6 bases). CDR1 and CDR2 (germline): KGHDR, SFDVKD. There are 17 residues in the CDR3. Trimming cost V 0 bases and J 0 bases, with 11 bases left between them. The CDR3 nucleotides are TGTGCCACCAGTGATTTGCTAGGAGGGGACTCCTACAATGAGCAGTTCTTC. As protein: CATSDLLGGDSYNEQFF.

V usage is TRBV5-1 and J usage is TRBJ2-5; D gene unclear. The germline V gene has CDR1 SGHRS and CDR2 YFSETQ. This CDR3 is 12 amino acids long. Trimming pared 0 bases from V and 7 bases from J, leaving 7 bases between. CDR3 residues: CASSLARGTQYF. The CDR3 DNA reads as TGCGCCAGCAGCTTGGCCCGAGGGACCCAGTACTTC.

This chain uses TRBV19 with TRBJ2-6; 9 bases map to TRBD2. The CDR3 runs to 17 residues. The J segment lost 0 bases and the V segment lost 4 bases, leaving 4 bases of the junction unmatched. The germline V gene encodes CDR1 LNHDA and CDR2 SQIVND (reference sequence). CDR3 sequence: CASSRSGGISGANVLTF. DNA for the CDR3: TGTGCCAGTAGTAGAAGCGGGGGGATCTCTGGGGCCAACGTCCTGACTTTC.

This clonotype showed up just a few times. One end of the junction is discordant with germline, which a read error may explain. V and J are TRBV6-1 and TRBJ2-5, with D perhaps given as TRBD1 or TRBD2 (6 bases each). CDR3 size: 13 residues. The germline V gene encodes CDR1 MNHNS and CDR2 SASEGT. The CDR3 nucleotides read TGTGCCAGCAGGGAAGGGGGGTCAGAGACCCAGTACTTC. Translation: CASREGGSETQYF.

This clonotype was seen many times. The chain recombines TRBV6-5 with TRBJ2-7, with D unclear. V lost 10 bases to trimming and J lost 2 bases, with 12 bases between them. CDR1 and CDR2 from the germline V gene are MNHEY and SVGAGI. This CDR3 region has 12 residues. CDR3 bases: TGTGCCACGAGTCCGGGCACCTACGAGCAGTACTTC. Amino acids: CATSPGTYEQYF.

At least ten counts were recorded for this clonotype. CDR3: CASSPRTGNSGANVLTF. The CDR3 nucleotides read TGTGCCAGCTCACCACGAACAGGAAACTCTGGGGCCAACGTCCTGACTTTC. The chain joins TRBV18 to TRBJ2-6; D possibly corresponds to TRBD1 (5 bases). This CDR3 has 17 residues. The germline V gene encodes CDR1 KGHSH and CDR2 LQKENI. The ends were cut back, 1 base at V and 0 bases at J, with 10 bases in the middle. The full variable domain, its missing parts supplied by reference TRBV18 and TRBJ2-6, is NAGVMQNPRHLVRRRGQEARLRCSPMKGHSHVYWYRQLPEEGLKFMVYLQKENIIDESGMPKERFSAEFPKEGPSILRIQQVVRGDSAAYFCASSPRTGNSGANVLTFGAGSRLTVL.

This clonotype has only a few counts. V and J are TRBV5-1 and TRBJ2-7; 9 bases are shared with TRBD2. V lost 0 bases, J lost 5 bases, and 6 bases stayed unmatched. There are 15 residues in the CDR3. Germline CDR1 and CDR2: SGHRS and YFSETQ. The CDR3: CASSLEAGGVDEQYF. In DNA form, the CDR3 reads TGCGCCAGCAGCTTGGAAGCGGGAGGAGTTGACGAGCAGTACTTC.

This clonotype has a count of ten or more. The rearrangement links TRBV29-1 to TRBJ1-5, with 8 positions matching TRBD1. V lost 3 bases, J lost 3 bases, and 4 bases stayed unmatched. This CDR3 is 14 amino acids long. In germline, CDR1 is SQVTM, CDR2 ANQGSEA. The CDR3 DNA is TGCAGCGTTGATGGACAGGGAGACAATCAGCCCCAGCATTTT. It yields the protein CSVDGQGDNQPQHF.

The chain combines TRBV12-3 or TRBV12-4 with TRBJ2-2; possible D gene TRBD2, 6 bases. V was pared by 7 bases and J by 6 bases, with 21 bases between. This CDR3 contains 16 residues. The CDR3 protein is CASTFGGRTRAGELFF. The CDR3 coding sequence is TGTGCCAGCACCTTTGGGGGGAGGACCAGGGCCGGGGAGCTGTTTTTT.

This clonotype was seen more than once but under ten times. The V gene is TRBV3-1, the J gene TRBJ1-1; tentatively, D is TRBD1 (6 bases). This CDR3 has 14 residues. Germline V lookup: CDR1 LGHDT, CDR2 YNNKEL (reference sequence). The V end lost 3 bases, the J end lost 4 bases, and 12 bases lay between the germline ends. CDR3 residues: CASSHTTGSTEAFF. DNA for the CDR3: TGTGCCAGCAGCCACACAACAGGGTCCACTGAAGCTTTCTTT.

J is TRBJ1-6 and V is TRBV28, with D unresolved. Germline assignment: CDR1 MDHEN and CDR2 SYDVKM. This CDR3 has 15 residues. With 3 bases removed from V and 5 bases from J, the gap between germline ends came to 11 bases. CDR3 residues: CASSFMGNHNSPLHF. The CDR3 bases are TGTGCCAGCAGTTTTATGGGTAACCATAATTCACCCCTCCACTTT.

This clonotype was found a few times. The CDR3 nucleotides read TGCAGTGCTAGAGTAGGGATCTCTGGAAACACCATATATTTT. This codes for CSARVGISGNTIYF. This chain links TRBV20-1 with TRBJ1-3, with unresolved D. The CDR3 has 14 amino acids. With 1 base removed from V and 0 bases from J, the gap between germline ends came to 7 bases. The germline V gene encodes CDR1 DFQATT and CDR2 SNEGSKA (reference sequence).

This clonotype has a handful of counts. This rearrangement joins TRBV12-3 or TRBV12-4 to TRBJ2-1, with a weak D call TRBD1 (5 bases). This CDR3 contains 14 residues. Trimming pared 8 bases from V and 4 bases from J, leaving 15 bases between. CDR3: CASGALLGYNEQFF. CDR3 DNA: TGTGCCAGCGGGGCTTTATTGGGTTACAATGAGCAGTTCTTC.

The gene calls are TRBV28 and TRBJ2-7; the match to TRBD2 covers 8 bases. The CDR3 sequence is 13 residues long. J was trimmed by 2 bases and V by 7 bases; bases with no gene match: 4. Germline CDR1 reads MDHEN; CDR2 reads SYDVKM. The CDR3 reads CASISGTAYEQYF. The DNA of the CDR3 is TGTGCCAGCATTAGCGGGACCGCCTACGAGCAGTACTTC.

The chain joins TRBV6-1 to TRBJ2-2; 11 positions match TRBD2. Germline V gene lookup returns CDR1 MNHNS and CDR2 SASEGT. Unmatched junction bases numbered 5, after V lost 6 bases and J lost 8 bases. The CDR3 covers 14 residues. CDR3 DNA: TGTGCCAGCAGGAGTAGCGGGAGGGCGGGGGAGCTGTTTTTT. It translates to CASRSSGRAGELFF.

This clonotype was counted at least ten times. This chain connects TRBV20-1 to TRBJ1-3; D call uncertain. This CDR3 region has 16 residues. Between the trimmed V and J ends, which lost 5 bases and 2 bases, there was a span of 19 bases. Germline assignment: CDR1 DFQATT and CDR2 SNEGSKA (reference sequence). CDR3 protein: CSARAFGVSPGNTIYF. The CDR3 coding sequence is TGCAGTGCTCGAGCTTTCGGAGTTTCGCCTGGAAACACCATATATTTT.

This clonotype was observed a few times. The chain combines TRBV27 with TRBJ1-5; 12 bases match TRBD1. The CDR3 extends over 14 amino acids. V gave up 5 bases and J gave up 6 bases; unmatched junction bases: 2. CDR1 is MNHEY, CDR2 SMNVEV, per germline (reference sequence). The CDR3 region has the DNA TGTGCCAGCAGTGGGACAGGGGGCCGTCAGCCCCAGCATTTT. This encodes CASSGTGGRQPQHF.

The chain couples TRBV7-2 to TRBJ2-7; possibly TRBD2 for D (6 bases). V was trimmed by 5 bases and J by 2 bases, leaving 16 bases between them. CDR3 length: 15 residues. The V gene's germline CDR1 is SGHTA and CDR2 FQGNSA. DNA of the CDR3: TGTGCCAGCAGCATTGAAGCGGGCCTTGCCTACGAGCAGTACTTC. Translating it yields CASSIEAGLAYEQYF.

This clonotype was recorded many times. V and J are TRBV10-3 and TRBJ1-4; TRBD1 might be the D (6 bases). The length of the CDR3 is 14 residues. Germline CDR1 reads ENHRY; CDR2 reads SYGVKD. Trimming pared 10 bases from V and 5 bases from J, leaving 17 bases between. CDR3 amino acids: CATATGQQNEKLFF. The CDR3 DNA is TGTGCCACAGCCACAGGACAGCAGAATGAAAAACTGTTTTTT.

This clonotype was seen more than once but under ten times. The V call is TRBV9, the J call TRBJ2-7; the match to TRBD2 covers 10 bases. V gave up 0 bases and J gave up 5 bases; unmatched junction bases: 8. CDR1 is SGDLS, CDR2 YYNGEE, per germline. The CDR3 runs to 16 residues. The CDR3 DNA follows: TGTGCCAGCAGCGTAGCGTCTAGCGGGAGTCGACACGAGCAGTACTTC. Protein: CASSVASSGSRHEQYF.

Turning to this clonotype: The CDR3 end shows no conserved phenylalanine or tryptophan, and so a read error is likely. The DNA is left out, because the CDR3 cannot be placed on it with certainty; the CDR3 is given as TCRdb lists it. V is TRBV2 and J is TRBJ2-7; no check of the table's D call, TRBD1, against the DNA was made. The CDR3 adds up to 12 amino acids, both ends counted. In germline, CDR1 is SNHLY, CDR2 FYNNEI. This CDR3 is CASTRNPGPIPL.